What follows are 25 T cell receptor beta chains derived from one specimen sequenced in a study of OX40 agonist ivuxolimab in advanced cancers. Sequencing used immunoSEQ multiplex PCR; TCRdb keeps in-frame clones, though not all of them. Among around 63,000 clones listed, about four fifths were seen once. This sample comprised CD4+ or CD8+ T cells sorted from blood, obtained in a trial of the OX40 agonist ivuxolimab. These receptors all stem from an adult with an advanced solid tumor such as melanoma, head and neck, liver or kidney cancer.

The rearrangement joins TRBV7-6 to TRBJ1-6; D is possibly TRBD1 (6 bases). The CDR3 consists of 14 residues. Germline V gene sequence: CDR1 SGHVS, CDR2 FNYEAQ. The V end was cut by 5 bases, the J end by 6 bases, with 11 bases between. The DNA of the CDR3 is TGTGCCAGCAGCACCAGGGGACTTAATTCACCCCTCCACTTT. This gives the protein CASSTRGLNSPLHF. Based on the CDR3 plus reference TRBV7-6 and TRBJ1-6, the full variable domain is GAGVSQSPRYKVTKRGQDVALRCDPISGHVSLYWYRQALGQGPEFLTYFNYEAQQDKSGLPNDRFSAERPEGSISTLTIQRTEQRDSAMYRCASSTRGLNSPLHFGNGTRLTVT.

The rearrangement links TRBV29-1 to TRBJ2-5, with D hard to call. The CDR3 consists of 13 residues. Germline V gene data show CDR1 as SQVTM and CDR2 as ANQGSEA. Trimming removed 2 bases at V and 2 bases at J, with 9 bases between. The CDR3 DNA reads TGCAGCGTTGAAACAAGCCTACAAGAGACCCAGTACTTC. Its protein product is CSVETSLQETQYF.

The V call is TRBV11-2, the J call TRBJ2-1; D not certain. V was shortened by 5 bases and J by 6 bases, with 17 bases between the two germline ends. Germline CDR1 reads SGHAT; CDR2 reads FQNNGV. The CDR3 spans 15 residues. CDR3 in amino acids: CASSPRVVGFNEQFF. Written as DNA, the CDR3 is TGTGCCAGCAGCCCCCGGGTTGTTGGTTTCAATGAGCAGTTCTTC.

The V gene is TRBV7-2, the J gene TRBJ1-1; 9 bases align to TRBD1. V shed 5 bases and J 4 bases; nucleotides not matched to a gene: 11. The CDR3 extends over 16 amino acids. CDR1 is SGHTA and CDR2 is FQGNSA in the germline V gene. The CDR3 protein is CASSTGTGKIGTEAFF. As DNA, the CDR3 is TGTGCCAGCAGCACCGGGACAGGGAAAATTGGCACTGAAGCTTTCTTT.

The CDR3 reads CASSSTPTRNEQFF. The CDR3 DNA reads as TGTGCCAGCAGCTCAACCCCGACTAGAAATGAGCAGTTCTTC. The chain couples TRBV11-2 to TRBJ2-1, with D maybe TRBD2 (6 bases). V was trimmed by 4 bases and J by 7 bases, leaving 14 bases between them. This CDR3 has 14 amino acids. Germline lookup yields CDR1 SGHAT and CDR2 FQNNGV.

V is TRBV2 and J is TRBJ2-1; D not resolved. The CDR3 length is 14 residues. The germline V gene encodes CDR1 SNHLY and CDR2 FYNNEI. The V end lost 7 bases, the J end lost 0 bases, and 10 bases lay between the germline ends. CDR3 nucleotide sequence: TGTGCCAGCAAAGGCCTATCCTCCTACAATGAGCAGTTCTTC. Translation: CASKGLSSYNEQFF.

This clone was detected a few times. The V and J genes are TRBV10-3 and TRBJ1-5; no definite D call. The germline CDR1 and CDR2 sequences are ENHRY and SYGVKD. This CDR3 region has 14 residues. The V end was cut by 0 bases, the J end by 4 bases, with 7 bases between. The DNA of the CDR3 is TGTGCCATCAGTGAGTCAGGCCCTAATCAGCCCCAGCATTTT. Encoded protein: CAISESGPNQPQHF.

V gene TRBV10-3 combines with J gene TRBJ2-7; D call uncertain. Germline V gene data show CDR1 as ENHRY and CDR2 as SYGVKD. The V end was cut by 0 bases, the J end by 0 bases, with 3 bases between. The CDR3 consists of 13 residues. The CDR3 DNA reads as TGTGCCATCAGTGAGTCATTCTCCTACGAGCAGTACTTC. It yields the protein CAISESFSYEQYF.

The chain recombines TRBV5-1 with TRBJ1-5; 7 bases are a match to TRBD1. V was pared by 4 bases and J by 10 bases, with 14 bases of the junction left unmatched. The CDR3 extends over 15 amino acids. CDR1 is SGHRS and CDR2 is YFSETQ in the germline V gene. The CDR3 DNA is TGCGCCAGCAGCCTGGACGGGACAGCCCTTCATCCCCAGCATTTT. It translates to CASSLDGTALHPQHF. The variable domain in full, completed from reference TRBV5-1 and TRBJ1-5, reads KAGVTQTPRYLIKTRGQQVTLSCSPISGHRSVSWYQQTPGQGLQFLFEYFSETQRNKGNFPGRFSGRQFSNSRSEMNVSTLELGDSALYLCASSLDGTALHPQHFGDGTRLSIL.

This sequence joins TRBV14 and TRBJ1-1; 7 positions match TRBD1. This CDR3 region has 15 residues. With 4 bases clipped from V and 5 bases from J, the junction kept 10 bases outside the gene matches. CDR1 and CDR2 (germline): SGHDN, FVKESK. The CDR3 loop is CASSRGGGSGTEAFF. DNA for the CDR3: TGTGCCAGCAGCCGAGGAGGGGGCTCGGGTACTGAAGCTTTCTTT. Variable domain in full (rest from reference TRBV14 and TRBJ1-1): EAGVTQFPSHSVIEKGQTVTLRCDPISGHDNLYWYRRVMGKEIKFLLHFVKESKQDESGMPNNRFLAERTGGTYSTLKVQPAELEDSGVYFCASSRGGGSGTEAFFGQGTRLTVV.

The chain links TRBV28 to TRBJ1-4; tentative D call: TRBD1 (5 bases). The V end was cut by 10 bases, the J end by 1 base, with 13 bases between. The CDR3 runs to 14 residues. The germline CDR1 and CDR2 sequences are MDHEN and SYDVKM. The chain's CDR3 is CATRMGGTNEKLFF. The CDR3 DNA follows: TGTGCCACCCGGATGGGGGGAACTAATGAAAAACTGTTTTTT.

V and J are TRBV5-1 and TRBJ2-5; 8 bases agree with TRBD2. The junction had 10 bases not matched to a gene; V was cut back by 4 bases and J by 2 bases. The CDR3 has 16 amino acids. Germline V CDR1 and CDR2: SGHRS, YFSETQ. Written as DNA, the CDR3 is TGCGCCAGCAGCCCGCAGGGTAGCGGGGTGCAAGAGACCCAGTACTTC. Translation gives CASSPQGSGVQETQYF. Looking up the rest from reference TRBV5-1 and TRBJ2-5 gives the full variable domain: KAGVTQTPRYLIKTRGQQVTLSCSPISGHRSVSWYQQTPGQGLQFLFEYFSETQRNKGNFPGRFSGRQFSNSRSEMNVSTLELGDSALYLCASSPQGSGVQETQYFGPGTRLLVL.

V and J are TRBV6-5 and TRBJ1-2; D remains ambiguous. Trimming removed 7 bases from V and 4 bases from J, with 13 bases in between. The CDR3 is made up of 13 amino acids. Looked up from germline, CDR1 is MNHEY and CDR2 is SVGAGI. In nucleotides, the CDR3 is TGTGCCAGCATCAAAGGCGGACTCTATGGCTACACCTTC. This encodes CASIKGGLYGYTF.

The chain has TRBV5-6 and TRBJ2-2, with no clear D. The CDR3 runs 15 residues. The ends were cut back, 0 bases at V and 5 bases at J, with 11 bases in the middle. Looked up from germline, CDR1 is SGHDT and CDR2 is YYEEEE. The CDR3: CASSLVLGNTGELFF. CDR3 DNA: TGTGCCAGCAGCTTGGTCTTGGGAAATACCGGGGAGCTGTTTTTT.

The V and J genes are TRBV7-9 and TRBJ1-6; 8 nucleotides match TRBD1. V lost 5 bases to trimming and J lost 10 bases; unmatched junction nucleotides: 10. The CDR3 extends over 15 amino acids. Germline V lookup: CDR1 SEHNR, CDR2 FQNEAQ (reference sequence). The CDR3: CASSPDRGRKSPLHF. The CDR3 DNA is TGTGCCAGCAGCCCTGACAGGGGAAGGAAATCACCCCTCCACTTT.

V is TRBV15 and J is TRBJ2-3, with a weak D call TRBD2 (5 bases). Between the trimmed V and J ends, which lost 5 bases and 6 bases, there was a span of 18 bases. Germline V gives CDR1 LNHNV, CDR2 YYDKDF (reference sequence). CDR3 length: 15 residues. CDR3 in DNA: TGTGCCACCAGCCTAACCCCGGGCGCGGGTGATACGCAGTATTTT. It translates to CATSLTPGAGDTQYF.

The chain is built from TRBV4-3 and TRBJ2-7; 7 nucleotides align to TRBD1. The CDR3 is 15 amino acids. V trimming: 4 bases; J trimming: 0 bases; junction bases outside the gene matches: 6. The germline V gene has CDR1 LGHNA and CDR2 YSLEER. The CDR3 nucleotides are TGCGCCAGCAGCCGCTGGGGACAGAGCTCCTACGAGCAGTACTTC. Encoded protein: CASSRWGQSSYEQYF.

CDR3 residues: CASGGGDEETQYF. CDR3 in DNA: TGTGCCAGCGGAGGGGGCGACGAGGAGACCCAGTACTTC. The chain is built from TRBV5-4 and TRBJ2-5; a possible D gene is TRBD1 (7 bases). The length of the CDR3 is 13 residues. CDR1 SGHNT and CDR2 YYREEE come from the germline V gene (reference sequence). With 7 bases removed from V and 5 bases from J, the gap between germline ends came to 15 bases.

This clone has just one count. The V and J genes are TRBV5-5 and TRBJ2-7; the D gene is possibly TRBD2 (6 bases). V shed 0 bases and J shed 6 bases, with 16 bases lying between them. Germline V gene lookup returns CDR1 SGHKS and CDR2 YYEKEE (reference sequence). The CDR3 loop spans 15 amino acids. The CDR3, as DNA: TGTGCCAGCAGCTTGGTTGTGGGGGGTTTAGGCGAGCAGTACTTC. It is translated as CASSLVVGGLGEQYF.

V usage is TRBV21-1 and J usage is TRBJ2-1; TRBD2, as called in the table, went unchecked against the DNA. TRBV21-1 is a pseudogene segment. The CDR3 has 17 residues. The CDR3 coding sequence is TGTGCCAGCAGCCTTCGGACTAGCGGGAGGTGTTACAATGAGCAGTTCTTC. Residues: CASSLRTSGRCYNEQFF.

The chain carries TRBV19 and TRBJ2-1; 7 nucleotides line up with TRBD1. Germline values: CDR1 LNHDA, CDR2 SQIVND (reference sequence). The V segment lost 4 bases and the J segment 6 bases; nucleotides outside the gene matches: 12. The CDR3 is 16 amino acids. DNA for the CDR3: TGTGCCAGTAGTACTGGCGCGGACAGGATCGGCAATGAGCAGTTCTTC. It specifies CASSTGADRIGNEQFF.

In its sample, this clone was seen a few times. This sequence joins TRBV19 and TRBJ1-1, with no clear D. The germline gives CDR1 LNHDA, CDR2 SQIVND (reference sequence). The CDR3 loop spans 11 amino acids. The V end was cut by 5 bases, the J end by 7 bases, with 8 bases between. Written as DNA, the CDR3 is TGTGCCAGTAGTCTTAGTTATGAAGCTTTCTTT. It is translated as CASSLSYEAFF. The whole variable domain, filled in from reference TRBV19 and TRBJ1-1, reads DGGITQSPKYLFRKEGQNVTLSCEQNLNHDAMYWYRQDPGQGLRLIYYSQIVNDFQKGDIAEGYSVSREKKESFPLTVTSAQKNPTAFYLCASSLSYEAFFGQGTRLTVV.

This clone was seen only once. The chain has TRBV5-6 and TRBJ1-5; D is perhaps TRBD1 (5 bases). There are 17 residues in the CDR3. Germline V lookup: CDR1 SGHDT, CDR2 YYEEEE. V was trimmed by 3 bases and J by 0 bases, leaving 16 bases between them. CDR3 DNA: TGTGCCAGCAGCTCGGGGGGTAGGATGAATAGCAATCAGCCCCAGCATTTT. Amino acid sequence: CASSSGGRMNSNQPQHF. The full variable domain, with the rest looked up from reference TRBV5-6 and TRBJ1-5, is DAGVTQSPTHLIKTRGQQVTLRCSPKSGHDTVSWYQQALGQGPQFIFQYYEEEERQRGNFPDRFSGHQFPNYSSELNVNALLLGDSALYLCASSSGGRMNSNQPQHFGDGTRLSIL.

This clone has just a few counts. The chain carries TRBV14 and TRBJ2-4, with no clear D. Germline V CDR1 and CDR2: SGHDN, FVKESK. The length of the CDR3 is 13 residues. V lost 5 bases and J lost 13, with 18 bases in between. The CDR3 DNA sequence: TGTGCCAGCAGCGGATATGGCGGCCCCAGGCAGTACTTC. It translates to CASSGYGGPRQYF.

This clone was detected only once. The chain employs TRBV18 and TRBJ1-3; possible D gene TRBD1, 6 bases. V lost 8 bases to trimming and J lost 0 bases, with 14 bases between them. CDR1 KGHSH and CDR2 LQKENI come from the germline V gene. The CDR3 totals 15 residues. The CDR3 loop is CASRPDRSSGNTIYF. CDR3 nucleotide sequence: TGTGCCAGCCGCCCGGACAGATCCTCTGGAAACACCATATATTTT.